This T cell receptor beta chain was observed in a study of OX40 agonist ivuxolimab in advanced cancers. Study information: Ivuxolimab, an agonistic anti-OX40 (CD134) antibody, was given to patients.

Measured with immunoSEQ multiplex PCR; TCRdb has only the in-frame clones, and not every one. The sample has about 96,000 clones, around 80% seen once. V trimming: 1 base; J trimming: 0 bases; junction bases outside the gene matches: 0. The CDR3 is made up of 14 amino acids. CDR1 is SQVTM, CDR2 ANQGSEA, per germline. The TCR comes from an adult with an advanced solid tumor such as melanoma, head and neck, liver or kidney cancer. V gene TRBV29-1 combines with J gene TRBJ1-5, with TRBD1 identical over 7 bases. Source: CD4+ or CD8+ T cells sorted from blood, taken in a trial of the OX40 agonist ivuxolimab. CDR3 nucleotides: TGCAGCGTTGAAGGGGACAGTAGCAATCAGCCCCAGCATTTT. As protein: CSVEGDSSNQPQHF.